This passage covers 19 T cell receptor beta chains from one sample sequenced in a study of follicular helper T cells after annual influenza vaccination. Profiled with immunoSEQ multiplex PCR; TCRdb holds only in-frame clones, not every one. Of about 9,600 clones listed, around four fifths were seen once; the top ten hold approximately 0.8%. Time point noted: 2014-2015 season, 7 days after vaccination. The sequences come from CXCR5- memory CD4+ T cells sorted from blood, collected 7 days after influenza vaccination. Receptor source: an adult who received the influenza vaccine.

The gene calls are TRBV2 and TRBJ2-6; TRBD1 matches at 9 bases. Per the germline V gene, CDR1 is SNHLY and CDR2 is FYNNEI. V was pared by 5 bases and J by 1 base, with 3 bases of the junction left unmatched. This CDR3 is built from 16 residues. CDR3 sequence (DNA): TGTGCCAGCAGTATACAGGGGGCATCTGGGGCCAACGTCCTGACTTTC. Translating it yields CASSIQGASGANVLTF.

The chain has TRBV27 and TRBJ1-1; D gene unclear. The V and J ends lost 4 bases and 4 bases respectively, with 13 bases between them. CDR1 is MNHEY, CDR2 SMNVEV, per germline (reference sequence). CDR3 length: 14 residues. Written as DNA, the CDR3 is TGTGCCAGCAGTTGGGCAGCGAAGGGCACTGAAGCTTTCTTT. Its protein is CASSWAAKGTEAFF.

The chain combines TRBV5-1 with TRBJ1-4; possible D gene TRBD1, 5 bases. This CDR3 region has 13 residues. Germline lookup yields CDR1 SGHRS and CDR2 YFSETQ. The V end was cut by 8 bases, the J end by 3 bases, with 11 bases between. Here the CDR3 reads CASARAPNEKLFF. The CDR3, as DNA: TGCGCCAGTGCCAGGGCTCCTAATGAAAAACTGTTTTTT.

V gene TRBV7-9 combines with J gene TRBJ2-2; 9 positions match TRBD2. Germline V gives CDR1 SEHNR, CDR2 FQNEAQ (reference sequence). CDR3 length: 15 amino acids. Trimming removed 2 bases from V and 6 bases from J; junction bases left unmatched: 4. This CDR3 reads CASSLSLAGAGELFF. The DNA of the CDR3 is TGTGCCAGCAGCTTATCACTAGCGGGCGCCGGGGAGCTGTTTTTT.

The V gene is TRBV6-6, the J gene TRBJ1-2, with TRBD1 as a possible D gene (5 bases). The germline gives CDR1 MNHNY, CDR2 SVGAGI (reference sequence). The CDR3 consists of 16 residues. Trimming removed 2 bases from V and 0 bases from J, with 13 bases in between. The DNA of the CDR3 is TGTGCCAGCAGTTACCAGGCGGGGGGAGCTAACTATGGCTACACCTTC. This encodes CASSYQAGGANYGYTF.

This clone occurred once. The chain joins TRBV11-2 to TRBJ2-3, with 7 bases matching TRBD2. V lost 5 bases to trimming and J lost 5 bases; unmatched junction nucleotides: 16. Germline V gene sequence: CDR1 SGHAT, CDR2 FQNNGV. The CDR3 totals 17 residues. The CDR3: CASSLRGLHDDRDTQYF. CDR3 in DNA: TGTGCCAGCAGCCTCCGGGGACTACATGACGATAGAGATACGCAGTATTTT.

J is TRBJ2-5 and V is TRBV19; D not resolved. With 1 base removed from V and 5 bases from J, the gap between germline ends came to 8 bases. CDR3 length: 13 amino acids. The germline V gene has CDR1 LNHDA and CDR2 SQIVND (reference sequence). CDR3 in amino acids: CASSIGIGETQYF. For the CDR3, the DNA is TGTGCCAGTAGTATAGGGATTGGGGAGACCCAGTACTTC.

The chain carries TRBV4-3 and TRBJ1-3, with a possible D match to TRBD1 (5 bases). This CDR3 contains 17 residues. The V gene lost 0 bases and the J gene lost 2 bases, with 14 bases spanning the gap. Per the germline V gene, CDR1 is LGHNA and CDR2 is YSLEER. DNA for the CDR3: TGCGCCAGCAGCCAAGATTTTTATGGGGCGGCTGGAAACACCATATATTTT. Translated, it gives CASSQDFYGAAGNTIYF.

V usage is TRBV5-1 and J usage is TRBJ2-2, with D unresolved. Germline V gene sequence: CDR1 SGHRS, CDR2 YFSETQ. Trimming removed 6 bases from V and 7 bases from J, with 7 bases in between. This CDR3 has 11 amino acids. CDR3 residues: CASTFGGELFF. CDR3 nucleotides: TGCGCCAGCACGTTCGGCGGGGAGCTGTTTTTT.

The chain has TRBV4-3 and TRBJ2-2; 8 bases align to TRBD1. V trimming: 4 bases; J trimming: 7 bases; junction bases outside the gene matches: 8. Germline CDR1 reads LGHNA; CDR2 reads YSLEER. The CDR3 runs to 15 residues. The CDR3 here is CASSPWTGPDGELFF. The CDR3 coding sequence is TGCGCCAGCAGCCCCTGGACAGGGCCGGACGGGGAGCTGTTTTTT.

The genes are TRBV4-3 and TRBJ1-4; the D is unclear. This CDR3 spans 15 amino acids. V was shortened by 0 bases and J by 8 bases, with 13 bases between the two germline ends. The germline V gene encodes CDR1 LGHNA and CDR2 YSLEER. The DNA of the CDR3 is TGCGCCAGCAGCCAAGATGGGTGGGAAGGGGAAAAACTGTTTTTT. Translating gives CASSQDGWEGEKLFF.

The chain joins TRBV27 to TRBJ1-2; TRBD1 matches 7 bases. V lost 2 bases to trimming and J lost 0 bases; unmatched junction nucleotides: 3. Germline loops: CDR1 MNHEY, CDR2 SMNVEV (reference sequence). The CDR3 runs to 15 residues. CDR3 amino acids: CASSLEGGTNYGYTF. CDR3 sequence (DNA): TGTGCCAGCAGTTTAGAAGGGGGCACTAACTATGGCTACACCTTC.

The chain has TRBV18 and TRBJ2-7, with D uncertain. Germline V gene lookup returns CDR1 KGHSH and CDR2 LQKENI. The germline V and J ends were trimmed by 2 bases and 4 bases, with 12 bases remaining between them. The length of the CDR3 is 14 residues. Here the CDR3 DNA reads TGTGCCAGCTCACCAACGGCCGCCAGTTACGAGCAGTACTTC. Translating gives CASSPTAASYEQYF.

The chain carries TRBV11-2 and TRBJ2-6, with 8 nucleotides matching TRBD1. The CDR3 consists of 15 residues. V lost 6 bases, J lost 2 bases, and 3 bases stayed unmatched. Germline V gene sequence: CDR1 SGHAT, CDR2 FQNNGV. For the CDR3, the DNA is TGTGCCAGCAGAACACAGGGGGCTGGGGCCAACGTCCTGACTTTC. This encodes CASRTQGAGANVLTF.

The chain is built from TRBV6-1 and TRBJ1-3; the D gene is possibly TRBD1 (5 bases). Germline assignment: CDR1 MNHNS and CDR2 SASEGT. V was shortened by 7 bases and J by 3 bases, with 10 bases between the two germline ends. The length of the CDR3 is 13 residues. The CDR3 sequence is CASMGEYGNTIYF. The CDR3 DNA reads as TGTGCCAGCATGGGGGAGTATGGAAACACCATATATTTT.

As for this clone: A read error may produce the germline difference seen at one junction end. The chain couples TRBV18 to TRBJ2-7; TRBD2 is a possible D gene (5 bases). Germline V gives CDR1 KGHSH, CDR2 LQKENI. CDR3 length equals 13 residues. CDR3 protein: CASSPPAGYEQYF. The CDR3 DNA follows: TGTGCCAGCTCCCCACCGGCGGGCTACGAGCAGTACTTC.

DNA for the CDR3: TGCGCCAGCAGCTTCGGGACAGAGAACACTGAAGCTTTCTTT. This codes for CASSFGTENTEAFF. This chain links TRBV5-1 with TRBJ1-1; 7 nucleotides align to TRBD1. Germline V gene sequence: CDR1 SGHRS, CDR2 YFSETQ. The CDR3 extends over 14 amino acids. Trimming at V came to 2 bases and at J to 1 base, leaving 2 bases not matched to a gene.

The chain combines TRBV27 with TRBJ1-1; D unresolved. V dropped 3 bases and J dropped 0 bases, with 8 bases sitting between them. Germline CDR1 MNHEY, CDR2 SMNVEV (reference sequence). The length of the CDR3 is 14 residues. CDR3 protein: CASSFNLMNTEAFF. The DNA of the CDR3 is TGTGCCAGCAGTTTCAACCTAATGAACACTGAAGCTTTCTTT.

The V call is TRBV9, the J call TRBJ2-7, with 9 bases aligning to TRBD2. The CDR3 extends over 16 amino acids. The germline CDR1 and CDR2 sequences are SGDLS and YYNGEE. The junction had 11 bases not matched to a gene; V was cut back by 0 bases and J by 7 bases. This CDR3 is CASSVAKIAGVGEQYF. CDR3 DNA: TGTGCCAGCAGCGTAGCTAAGATAGCGGGGGTAGGGGAGCAGTACTTC.